The following is a TCR beta chain sequence with its context. One end of the junction fails to match germline, which may point to a read error. This entry belongs to a study of control samples from healthy donors and cancer patients. Only in-frame clones appear in the TCRdb table, and some are missing; sequencing was by immunoSEQ multiplex PCR. The sample consists of tens of thousands of clones, about 87% of them appearing once. Germline V gene sequence: CDR1 SGHTA, CDR2 FQGNSA. The CDR3 extends over 15 amino acids. Sequencing input: blood. J is TRBJ1-1 and V is TRBV7-2, with 9 nucleotides matching TRBD1. This TCR came from a man aged 50-60 years in good health. The CDR3 loop reads CASSARGTGNAEAFF. DNA for the CDR3: TGTGCCAGCAGCGCCCGCGGGACAGGGAACGCTGAAGCTTTCTTT.